Following are 10 T cell receptor beta chains from one sample sequenced in a study of T cells after posttransplantation cyclophosphamide. Method: immunoSEQ multiplex PCR; TCRdb's copy keeps in-frame clones and lacks some. The sample shows 50,000 to 60,000 clones, roughly 92% of them seen only once. Sequenced: PBMCs. Receptors originate from a woman in her twenties or thirties in good health and a related stem cell transplant donor.

The rearrangement links TRBV21-1 to TRBJ1-1; the table names TRBD1, a call not compared with the DNA. TRBV21-1 is a listed pseudogene. CDR3 length equals 15 residues. The CDR3 sequence: CASSRPTGGVAEAFF. The CDR3 DNA reads TGTGCCAGCAGCAGACCCACAGGGGGCGTCGCTGAAGCTTTCTTT.

The chain has TRBV5-6 and TRBJ2-5, with 9 bases that match TRBD2. Germline V gives CDR1 SGHDT, CDR2 YYEEEE. CDR3 length: 14 amino acids. Losses at the gene ends were 3 bases for V and 5 bases for J; bases not matched to a gene: 5. This CDR3 reads CASSWGAGGETQYF. CDR3 DNA: TGTGCCAGCAGCTGGGGCGCGGGGGGGGAGACCCAGTACTTC.

This chain connects TRBV2 to TRBJ2-2; 14 bases fit TRBD2. Germline V lookup: CDR1 SNHLY, CDR2 FYNNEI. J was trimmed by 6 bases and V by 9 bases; bases with no gene match: 6. The CDR3 is 15 residues long. The CDR3 sequence: CASGGLAGEPGELFF. The DNA for the CDR3 is TGTGCCAGTGGGGGACTAGCGGGGGAGCCCGGGGAGCTGTTTTTT.

The chain is built from TRBV21-1 and TRBJ1-1; the DNA was not compared with TRBD1, the D call given in the table. TRBV21-1 is a recognized pseudogene. The CDR3 runs 13 residues. The CDR3 sequence: CASSKAWTPEAFF. Written as DNA, the CDR3 is TGTGCCAGCAGCAAAGCCTGGACACCTGAAGCTTTCTTT.

This clone is judged medium-sized. The gene calls are TRBV6-4 and TRBJ2-1; D is undetermined. CDR1 MRHNA and CDR2 SNTAGT come from the germline V gene. V was cut by 1 base and J by 0 bases, with 10 bases left in between. The CDR3 runs to 16 residues. CDR3 residues: CASSDYLSRSYNEQFF. The CDR3, as DNA: TGTGCCAGCAGTGACTACTTGTCCCGCTCCTACAATGAGCAGTTCTTC.

This rearrangement joins TRBV7-6 to TRBJ2-7; 7 bases are a match to TRBD1. The CDR3 is 14 amino acids. V lost 4 bases to trimming and J lost 2 bases; unmatched junction nucleotides: 5. Germline V gene sequence: CDR1 SGHVS, CDR2 FNYEAQ. In DNA, the CDR3 is TGTGCCAGCAGCTACGGGACAGACACCTACGAGCAGTACTTC. This gives the protein CASSYGTDTYEQYF.

J is TRBJ1-5 and V is TRBV6-1, with D unclear. Trimming removed 5 bases at V and 10 bases at J, with 15 bases between. This CDR3 comprises 13 residues. From germline, CDR1 is MNHNS and CDR2 SASEGT. The CDR3 coding sequence is TGTGCCAGCAGTTTGGACTCGAGTACACCCCAGCATTTT. This translates into CASSLDSSTPQHF.

The chain is built from TRBV4-2 and TRBJ2-1, with 12 bases lining up with TRBD2. The CDR3 is made up of 17 amino acids. The trim removed 0 bases at V and 10 bases at J, leaving 10 bases unmatched. Germline V gene data show CDR1 as LGHNA and CDR2 as YNFKEQ. The DNA of the CDR3 is TGTGCCAGCAGCCAAGACCCCCTAGCGGGGGGGCTGGGGGAGCAGTTCTTC. It is translated as CASSQDPLAGGLGEQFF.

The chain couples TRBV5-1 to TRBJ2-2; a possible D gene is TRBD1 (6 bases). The germline V gene has CDR1 SGHRS and CDR2 YFSETQ. The CDR3 has 15 amino acids. The V gene lost 1 base and the J gene lost 3 bases, with 10 bases spanning the gap. The CDR3 is CASSLNRADTGELFF. CDR3 DNA: TGCGCCAGCAGCTTGAACAGGGCGGACACCGGGGAGCTGTTTTTT.

This chain joins TRBV2 and TRBJ1-2; no definite D call. Germline values: CDR1 SNHLY, CDR2 FYNNEI. CDR3 size: 11 residues. The ends were cut back, 7 bases at V and 8 bases at J, with 11 bases in the middle. The DNA for the CDR3 is TGTGCCAGCACCGTTTCCGGGGGCTACACCTTC. Its protein product is CASTVSGGYTF.